These 14 T cell receptor beta chains were all obtained from the same sample, sequenced in a study of T cells in Graves' hyperthyroidism and ophthalmopathy. Authors of the study amplified TCR beta CDR3 regions from RNA transcripts. Using the HTBI primer set, a first-round RT-PCR was run on the TCR CDR3. In TCRdb, the multiplex PCR reads were re-called with MiXCR into one record per CDR3 protein. The repertoire holds around 420,000 distinct CDR3 sequences, with 15% to 19% as singletons. The specimen was blood. The origin of the receptors is a woman aged 18-29 years with Graves' hyperthyroidism.

This clonotype was observed at least ten times. The chain has TRBV5-1 and TRBJ1-2, with D possibly matching TRBD1 (5 bases). V shed 4 bases and J shed 4 bases, with 17 bases lying between them. The length of the CDR3 is 15 residues. Looked up from germline, CDR1 is SGHRS and CDR2 is YFSETQ. DNA for the CDR3: TGCGCCAGCAGCCCACAAGGGGACTGGGTCTATGGCTACACCTTC. It codes for CASSPQGDWVYGYTF.

This clonotype appeared many times. The rearrangement uses TRBV5-8 and TRBJ2-3; D ambiguous. The length of the CDR3 is 15 residues. Per germline, CDR1 SGHTS and CDR2 YDEGEE. Trimming took 0 bases from V and 2 from J, leaving 10 bases between them. CDR3 coding DNA: TGTGCCAGCAGCTTGGGGCGGACGGACACAGATACGCAGTATTTT. Its translation is CASSLGRTDTDTQYF.

This clonotype was observed many times. The chain employs TRBV3-1 and TRBJ2-3; perhaps D is TRBD1 or TRBD2 (5 bases each). This CDR3 is 16 amino acids long. Germline V gene lookup returns CDR1 LGHDT and CDR2 YNNKEL (reference sequence). Trimming pared 4 bases from V and 0 bases from J, leaving 14 bases between. The CDR3 region has the DNA TGTGCCAGCAGCCGCCCCGGGACGGCTAGCACAGATACGCAGTATTTT. Translated, it gives CASSRPGTASTDTQYF.

The J gene is TRBJ2-7, the V gene TRBV6-1; 7 bases align to TRBD2. Germline CDR1 and CDR2: MNHNS and SASEGT. V dropped 7 bases and J dropped 0; count of bases not matched to a gene: 6. This CDR3 has 14 residues. The CDR3 loop is CASTVSGYSYEQYF. CDR3 DNA sequence: TGTGCCAGCACCGTTAGCGGGTACTCCTACGAGCAGTACTTC.

The CDR3 loop reads CASSKGQGVSYEQYF. The CDR3 DNA reads as TGTGCCAGCAGCAAGGGACAGGGAGTCTCCTACGAGCAGTACTTC. The V call is TRBV7-3, the J call TRBJ2-7, with 9 bases aligning to TRBD1. The CDR3 runs 15 residues. Germline loops: CDR1 SGHTA, CDR2 FQGTGA. J lost 0 bases, V lost 5 bases, and 5 bases had no gene match.

This clonotype was recorded many times. The V gene is TRBV15, the J gene TRBJ1-1; 7 positions match TRBD1. V shed 1 base, J shed 1 base, and the junction held 6 bases outside the gene matches. Germline V gene sequence: CDR1 LNHNV, CDR2 YYDKDF (reference sequence). The CDR3 consists of 16 residues. The CDR3, as DNA: TGTGCCACCAGCAGAGGTTCCGGGACAGCGAACACTGAAGCTTTCTTT. Translation gives CATSRGSGTANTEAFF.

This clonotype was seen ten or more times. The CDR3 reads CASRRRTSGGYEQYF. The DNA of the CDR3 is TGTGCCAGCAGACGAAGGACTAGCGGGGGTTACGAGCAGTACTTC. The chain couples TRBV7-9 to TRBJ2-7, with 13 bases matching TRBD2. Germline CDR1 is SEHNR and CDR2 is FQNEAQ (reference sequence). The CDR3 covers 15 residues. V trimming: 6 bases; J trimming: 4 bases; junction bases outside the gene matches: 6.

The chain couples TRBV11-2 to TRBJ2-7, with 9 bases lining up with TRBD2. The CDR3 has 17 residues. V gave up 2 bases and J gave up 0 bases; unmatched junction bases: 8. Per germline, CDR1 SGHAT and CDR2 FQNNGV. The CDR3 here is CASSLSLGSGSSYEQYF. In DNA form, the CDR3 reads TGTGCCAGCAGCTTATCGCTTGGTAGCGGGAGCTCCTACGAGCAGTACTTC.

This clonotype was detected a few times. The rearrangement uses TRBV4-1 and TRBJ2-7; 12 nucleotides line up with TRBD2. There are 16 residues in the CDR3. The V segment lost 5 bases and the J segment 1 base; nucleotides outside the gene matches: 6. Germline CDR1 is MGHRA and CDR2 is YSYEKL. The CDR3 reads CASSALTSGSSYEQYF. The CDR3 DNA sequence: TGCGCCAGCAGCGCGCTGACTAGCGGGAGTTCCTACGAGCAGTACTTC.

This clonotype was counted only a few times. The genes are TRBV15 and TRBJ1-1; 8 bases fit TRBD1. The CDR3 runs 17 residues. Germline values: CDR1 LNHNV, CDR2 YYDKDF (reference sequence). Losses at the gene ends were 0 bases for V and 9 bases for J; bases not matched to a gene: 15. CDR3 nucleotide sequence: TGTGCCACCAGCAGAGATCTTCCACTCAGGGGGCCAGAACAAGCTTTCTTT. Translated, it gives CATSRDLPLRGPEQAFF. Supplemented by reference TRBV15 and TRBJ1-1, the full variable domain reads DAMVIQNPRYQVTQFGKPVTLSCSQTLNHNVMYWYQQKSSQAPKLLFHYYDKDFNNEADTPDNFQSRRPNTSFCFLDIRSPGLGDTAMYLCATSRDLPLRGPEQAFFGQGTRLTVV.

This clonotype was seen many times. The chain's CDR3 is CASSLGTSWQEETQYF. The CDR3 region has the DNA TGTGCCAGCAGCTTGGGGACTAGCTGGCAGGAAGAGACCCAGTACTTC. The chain links TRBV5-4 to TRBJ2-5; 8 bases line up with TRBD2. The CDR3 totals 16 residues. Per the germline V gene, CDR1 is SGHNT and CDR2 is YYREEE (reference sequence). With V trimmed by 0 bases and J by 3 bases, 7 bases remained unmatched.

In its sample, this clonotype was seen a few times. This chain joins TRBV14 and TRBJ2-7; TRBD1 aligns across 8 bases. J gave up 9 bases and V 5 bases, and 6 bases lay outside the gene matches. The germline V gene encodes CDR1 SGHDN and CDR2 FVKESK. This CDR3 region has 12 residues. The chain's CDR3 is CASSYGQGRQYF. Here the CDR3 DNA reads TGTGCCAGCAGCTACGGACAGGGACGGCAGTACTTC.

This clonotype has ten or more counts. This chain connects TRBV5-1 to TRBJ2-7; 7 bases align to TRBD1. V trimming: 0 bases; J trimming: 7 bases; junction bases outside the gene matches: 7. From germline, CDR1 is SGHRS and CDR2 YFSETQ. The CDR3 runs 14 residues. This chain's CDR3 is CASSLEGAHGEQYF. In nucleotides, the CDR3 is TGCGCCAGCAGCTTGGAGGGGGCGCATGGAGAGCAGTACTTC.

At least ten counts were recorded for this clonotype. The chain couples TRBV11-2 to TRBJ2-1; the match to TRBD2 covers 8 bases. CDR3 size: 16 residues. Germline-derived CDR1 and CDR2 are SGHAT and FQNNGV. J gave up 8 bases and V 4 bases, and 13 bases lay outside the gene matches. CDR3 sequence (DNA): TGTGCCAGCAGCTGGGCCCTTCCCGGGACTAGTTATGAGCAGTTCTTC. Translated: CASSWALPGTSYEQFF.